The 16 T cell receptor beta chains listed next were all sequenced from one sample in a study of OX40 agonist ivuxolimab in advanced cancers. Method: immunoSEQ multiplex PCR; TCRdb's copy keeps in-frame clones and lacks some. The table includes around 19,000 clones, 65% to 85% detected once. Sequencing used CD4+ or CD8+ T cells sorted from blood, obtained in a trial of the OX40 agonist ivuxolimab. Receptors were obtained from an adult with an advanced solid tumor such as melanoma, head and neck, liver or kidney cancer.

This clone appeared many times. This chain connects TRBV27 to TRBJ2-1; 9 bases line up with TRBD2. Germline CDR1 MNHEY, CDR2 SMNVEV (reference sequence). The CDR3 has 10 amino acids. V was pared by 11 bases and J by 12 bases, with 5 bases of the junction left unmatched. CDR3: CACGRGGQFF. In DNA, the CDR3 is TGTGCCTGCGGGCGGGGGGGGCAGTTCTTC.

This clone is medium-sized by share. The CDR3 DNA follows: TGTGCCAGCAGCTTGGCCTTACAGATCACTGAAGCTTTCTTT. It codes for CASSLALQITEAFF. This chain links TRBV5-6 with TRBJ1-1, with D unclear. Germline CDR1 is SGHDT and CDR2 is YYEEEE. This CDR3 comprises 14 residues. V was pared by 0 bases and J by 4 bases, with 10 bases between.

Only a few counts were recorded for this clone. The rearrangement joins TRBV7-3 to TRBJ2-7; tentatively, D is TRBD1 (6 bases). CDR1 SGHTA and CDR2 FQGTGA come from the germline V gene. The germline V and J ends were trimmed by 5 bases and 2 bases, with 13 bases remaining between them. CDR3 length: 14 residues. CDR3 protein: CASSPGQSPYEQYF. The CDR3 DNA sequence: TGTGCCAGCAGCCCCGGACAGAGCCCCTACGAGCAGTACTTC.

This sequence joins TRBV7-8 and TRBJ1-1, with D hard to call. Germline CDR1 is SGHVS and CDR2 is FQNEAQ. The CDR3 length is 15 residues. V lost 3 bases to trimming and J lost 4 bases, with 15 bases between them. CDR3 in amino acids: CASSFLVQRGTEAFF. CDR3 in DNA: TGTGCCAGCAGCTTCTTGGTGCAGAGAGGCACTGAAGCTTTCTTT.

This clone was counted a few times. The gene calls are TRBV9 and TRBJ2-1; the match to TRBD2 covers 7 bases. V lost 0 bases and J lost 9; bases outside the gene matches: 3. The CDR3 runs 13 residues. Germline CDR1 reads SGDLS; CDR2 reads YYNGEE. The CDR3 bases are TGTGCCAGCAGCGTAGACGGGGGGATTGAGCAGTTCTTC. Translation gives CASSVDGGIEQFF.

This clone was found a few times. For the CDR3, the DNA is TGTGCCAGCAGTGACTCGCGCTCTGGGGCCAACGTCCTGACTTTC. It translates to CASSDSRSGANVLTF. This chain connects TRBV6-4 to TRBJ2-6; no clear D. CDR3 length: 15 amino acids. Germline CDR1 MRHNA, CDR2 SNTAGT. The V end was cut by 0 bases, the J end by 0 bases, with 3 bases between.

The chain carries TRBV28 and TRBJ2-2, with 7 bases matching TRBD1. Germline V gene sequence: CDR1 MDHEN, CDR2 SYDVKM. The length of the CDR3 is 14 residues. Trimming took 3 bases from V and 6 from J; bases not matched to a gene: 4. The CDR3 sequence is CASSFARGSGELFF. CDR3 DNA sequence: TGTGCCAGCAGTTTTGCCAGGGGGTCCGGGGAGCTGTTTTTT.

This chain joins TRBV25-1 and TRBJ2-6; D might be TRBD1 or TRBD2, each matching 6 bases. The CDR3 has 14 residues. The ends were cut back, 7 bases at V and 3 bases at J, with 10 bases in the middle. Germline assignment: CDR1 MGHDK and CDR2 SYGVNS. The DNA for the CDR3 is TGTGCCAGCACCGGGGGCTTTGGGGCCAACGTCCTGACTTTC. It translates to CASTGGFGANVLTF.

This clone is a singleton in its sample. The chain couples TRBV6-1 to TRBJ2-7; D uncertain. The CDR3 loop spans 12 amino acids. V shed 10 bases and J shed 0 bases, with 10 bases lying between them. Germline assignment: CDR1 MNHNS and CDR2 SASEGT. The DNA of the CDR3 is TGTGCCACAGTGGAAAGCTCCTACGAGCAGTACTTC. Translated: CATVESSYEQYF.

The CDR3 here is CARELLQGATEAFF. The CDR3 bases are TGTGCCAGAGAACTATTACAGGGGGCGACTGAAGCTTTCTTT. This chain links TRBV7-1 with TRBJ1-1; TRBD1 matches 9 bases. TRBV7-1 is filed as an ORF, its function uncertain. The CDR3 spans 14 residues. The ends lost 9 bases at V and 5 bases at J; junction bases unmatched: 10.

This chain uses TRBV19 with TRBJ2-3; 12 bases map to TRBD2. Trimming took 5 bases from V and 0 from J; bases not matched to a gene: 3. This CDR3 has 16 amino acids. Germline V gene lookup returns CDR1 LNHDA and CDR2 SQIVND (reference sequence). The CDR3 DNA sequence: TGTGCCAGTAGTTCCGGACTAGCGGGGAGCACAGATACGCAGTATTTT. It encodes CASSSGLAGSTDTQYF.

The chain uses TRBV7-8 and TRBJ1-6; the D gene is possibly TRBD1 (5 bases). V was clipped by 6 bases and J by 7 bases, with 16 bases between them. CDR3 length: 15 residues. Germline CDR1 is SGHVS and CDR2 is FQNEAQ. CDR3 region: CASSSGLVGNSPLHF. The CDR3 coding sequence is TGTGCCAGCAGTTCAGGGTTAGTCGGGAATTCACCCCTCCACTTT.

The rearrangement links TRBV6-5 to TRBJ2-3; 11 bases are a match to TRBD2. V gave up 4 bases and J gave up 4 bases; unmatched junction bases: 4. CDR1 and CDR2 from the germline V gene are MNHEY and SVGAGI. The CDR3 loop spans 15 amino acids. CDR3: CASSSTSGGSDTQYF. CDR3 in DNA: TGTGCCAGCAGTTCTACTAGCGGGGGCTCAGATACGCAGTATTTT.

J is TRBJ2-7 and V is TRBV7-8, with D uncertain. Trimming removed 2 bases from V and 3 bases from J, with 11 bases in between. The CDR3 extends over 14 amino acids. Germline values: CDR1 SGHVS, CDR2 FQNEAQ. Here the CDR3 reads CASSLTANGYEQYF. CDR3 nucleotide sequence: TGTGCCAGCAGCTTAACGGCGAACGGCTACGAGCAGTACTTC.

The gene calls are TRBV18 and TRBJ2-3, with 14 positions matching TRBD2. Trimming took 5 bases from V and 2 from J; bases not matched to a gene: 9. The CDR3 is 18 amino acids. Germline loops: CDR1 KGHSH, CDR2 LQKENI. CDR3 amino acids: CASSEAGTSGGYTDTQYF. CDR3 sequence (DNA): TGTGCCAGCTCAGAAGCCGGGACTAGCGGGGGCTACACAGATACGCAGTATTTT. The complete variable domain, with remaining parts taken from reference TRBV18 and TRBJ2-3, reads NAGVMQNPRHLVRRRGQEARLRCSPMKGHSHVYWYRQLPEEGLKFMVYLQKENIIDESGMPKERFSAEFPKEGPSILRIQQVVRGDSAAYFCASSEAGTSGGYTDTQYFGPGTRLTVL.

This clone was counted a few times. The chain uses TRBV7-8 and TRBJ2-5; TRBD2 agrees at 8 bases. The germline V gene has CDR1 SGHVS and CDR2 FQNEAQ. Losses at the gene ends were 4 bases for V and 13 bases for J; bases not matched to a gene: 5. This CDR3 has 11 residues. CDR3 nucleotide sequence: TGTGCCAGCAGCTCATCCGGGACTAGGTACTTC. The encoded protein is CASSSSGTRYF.